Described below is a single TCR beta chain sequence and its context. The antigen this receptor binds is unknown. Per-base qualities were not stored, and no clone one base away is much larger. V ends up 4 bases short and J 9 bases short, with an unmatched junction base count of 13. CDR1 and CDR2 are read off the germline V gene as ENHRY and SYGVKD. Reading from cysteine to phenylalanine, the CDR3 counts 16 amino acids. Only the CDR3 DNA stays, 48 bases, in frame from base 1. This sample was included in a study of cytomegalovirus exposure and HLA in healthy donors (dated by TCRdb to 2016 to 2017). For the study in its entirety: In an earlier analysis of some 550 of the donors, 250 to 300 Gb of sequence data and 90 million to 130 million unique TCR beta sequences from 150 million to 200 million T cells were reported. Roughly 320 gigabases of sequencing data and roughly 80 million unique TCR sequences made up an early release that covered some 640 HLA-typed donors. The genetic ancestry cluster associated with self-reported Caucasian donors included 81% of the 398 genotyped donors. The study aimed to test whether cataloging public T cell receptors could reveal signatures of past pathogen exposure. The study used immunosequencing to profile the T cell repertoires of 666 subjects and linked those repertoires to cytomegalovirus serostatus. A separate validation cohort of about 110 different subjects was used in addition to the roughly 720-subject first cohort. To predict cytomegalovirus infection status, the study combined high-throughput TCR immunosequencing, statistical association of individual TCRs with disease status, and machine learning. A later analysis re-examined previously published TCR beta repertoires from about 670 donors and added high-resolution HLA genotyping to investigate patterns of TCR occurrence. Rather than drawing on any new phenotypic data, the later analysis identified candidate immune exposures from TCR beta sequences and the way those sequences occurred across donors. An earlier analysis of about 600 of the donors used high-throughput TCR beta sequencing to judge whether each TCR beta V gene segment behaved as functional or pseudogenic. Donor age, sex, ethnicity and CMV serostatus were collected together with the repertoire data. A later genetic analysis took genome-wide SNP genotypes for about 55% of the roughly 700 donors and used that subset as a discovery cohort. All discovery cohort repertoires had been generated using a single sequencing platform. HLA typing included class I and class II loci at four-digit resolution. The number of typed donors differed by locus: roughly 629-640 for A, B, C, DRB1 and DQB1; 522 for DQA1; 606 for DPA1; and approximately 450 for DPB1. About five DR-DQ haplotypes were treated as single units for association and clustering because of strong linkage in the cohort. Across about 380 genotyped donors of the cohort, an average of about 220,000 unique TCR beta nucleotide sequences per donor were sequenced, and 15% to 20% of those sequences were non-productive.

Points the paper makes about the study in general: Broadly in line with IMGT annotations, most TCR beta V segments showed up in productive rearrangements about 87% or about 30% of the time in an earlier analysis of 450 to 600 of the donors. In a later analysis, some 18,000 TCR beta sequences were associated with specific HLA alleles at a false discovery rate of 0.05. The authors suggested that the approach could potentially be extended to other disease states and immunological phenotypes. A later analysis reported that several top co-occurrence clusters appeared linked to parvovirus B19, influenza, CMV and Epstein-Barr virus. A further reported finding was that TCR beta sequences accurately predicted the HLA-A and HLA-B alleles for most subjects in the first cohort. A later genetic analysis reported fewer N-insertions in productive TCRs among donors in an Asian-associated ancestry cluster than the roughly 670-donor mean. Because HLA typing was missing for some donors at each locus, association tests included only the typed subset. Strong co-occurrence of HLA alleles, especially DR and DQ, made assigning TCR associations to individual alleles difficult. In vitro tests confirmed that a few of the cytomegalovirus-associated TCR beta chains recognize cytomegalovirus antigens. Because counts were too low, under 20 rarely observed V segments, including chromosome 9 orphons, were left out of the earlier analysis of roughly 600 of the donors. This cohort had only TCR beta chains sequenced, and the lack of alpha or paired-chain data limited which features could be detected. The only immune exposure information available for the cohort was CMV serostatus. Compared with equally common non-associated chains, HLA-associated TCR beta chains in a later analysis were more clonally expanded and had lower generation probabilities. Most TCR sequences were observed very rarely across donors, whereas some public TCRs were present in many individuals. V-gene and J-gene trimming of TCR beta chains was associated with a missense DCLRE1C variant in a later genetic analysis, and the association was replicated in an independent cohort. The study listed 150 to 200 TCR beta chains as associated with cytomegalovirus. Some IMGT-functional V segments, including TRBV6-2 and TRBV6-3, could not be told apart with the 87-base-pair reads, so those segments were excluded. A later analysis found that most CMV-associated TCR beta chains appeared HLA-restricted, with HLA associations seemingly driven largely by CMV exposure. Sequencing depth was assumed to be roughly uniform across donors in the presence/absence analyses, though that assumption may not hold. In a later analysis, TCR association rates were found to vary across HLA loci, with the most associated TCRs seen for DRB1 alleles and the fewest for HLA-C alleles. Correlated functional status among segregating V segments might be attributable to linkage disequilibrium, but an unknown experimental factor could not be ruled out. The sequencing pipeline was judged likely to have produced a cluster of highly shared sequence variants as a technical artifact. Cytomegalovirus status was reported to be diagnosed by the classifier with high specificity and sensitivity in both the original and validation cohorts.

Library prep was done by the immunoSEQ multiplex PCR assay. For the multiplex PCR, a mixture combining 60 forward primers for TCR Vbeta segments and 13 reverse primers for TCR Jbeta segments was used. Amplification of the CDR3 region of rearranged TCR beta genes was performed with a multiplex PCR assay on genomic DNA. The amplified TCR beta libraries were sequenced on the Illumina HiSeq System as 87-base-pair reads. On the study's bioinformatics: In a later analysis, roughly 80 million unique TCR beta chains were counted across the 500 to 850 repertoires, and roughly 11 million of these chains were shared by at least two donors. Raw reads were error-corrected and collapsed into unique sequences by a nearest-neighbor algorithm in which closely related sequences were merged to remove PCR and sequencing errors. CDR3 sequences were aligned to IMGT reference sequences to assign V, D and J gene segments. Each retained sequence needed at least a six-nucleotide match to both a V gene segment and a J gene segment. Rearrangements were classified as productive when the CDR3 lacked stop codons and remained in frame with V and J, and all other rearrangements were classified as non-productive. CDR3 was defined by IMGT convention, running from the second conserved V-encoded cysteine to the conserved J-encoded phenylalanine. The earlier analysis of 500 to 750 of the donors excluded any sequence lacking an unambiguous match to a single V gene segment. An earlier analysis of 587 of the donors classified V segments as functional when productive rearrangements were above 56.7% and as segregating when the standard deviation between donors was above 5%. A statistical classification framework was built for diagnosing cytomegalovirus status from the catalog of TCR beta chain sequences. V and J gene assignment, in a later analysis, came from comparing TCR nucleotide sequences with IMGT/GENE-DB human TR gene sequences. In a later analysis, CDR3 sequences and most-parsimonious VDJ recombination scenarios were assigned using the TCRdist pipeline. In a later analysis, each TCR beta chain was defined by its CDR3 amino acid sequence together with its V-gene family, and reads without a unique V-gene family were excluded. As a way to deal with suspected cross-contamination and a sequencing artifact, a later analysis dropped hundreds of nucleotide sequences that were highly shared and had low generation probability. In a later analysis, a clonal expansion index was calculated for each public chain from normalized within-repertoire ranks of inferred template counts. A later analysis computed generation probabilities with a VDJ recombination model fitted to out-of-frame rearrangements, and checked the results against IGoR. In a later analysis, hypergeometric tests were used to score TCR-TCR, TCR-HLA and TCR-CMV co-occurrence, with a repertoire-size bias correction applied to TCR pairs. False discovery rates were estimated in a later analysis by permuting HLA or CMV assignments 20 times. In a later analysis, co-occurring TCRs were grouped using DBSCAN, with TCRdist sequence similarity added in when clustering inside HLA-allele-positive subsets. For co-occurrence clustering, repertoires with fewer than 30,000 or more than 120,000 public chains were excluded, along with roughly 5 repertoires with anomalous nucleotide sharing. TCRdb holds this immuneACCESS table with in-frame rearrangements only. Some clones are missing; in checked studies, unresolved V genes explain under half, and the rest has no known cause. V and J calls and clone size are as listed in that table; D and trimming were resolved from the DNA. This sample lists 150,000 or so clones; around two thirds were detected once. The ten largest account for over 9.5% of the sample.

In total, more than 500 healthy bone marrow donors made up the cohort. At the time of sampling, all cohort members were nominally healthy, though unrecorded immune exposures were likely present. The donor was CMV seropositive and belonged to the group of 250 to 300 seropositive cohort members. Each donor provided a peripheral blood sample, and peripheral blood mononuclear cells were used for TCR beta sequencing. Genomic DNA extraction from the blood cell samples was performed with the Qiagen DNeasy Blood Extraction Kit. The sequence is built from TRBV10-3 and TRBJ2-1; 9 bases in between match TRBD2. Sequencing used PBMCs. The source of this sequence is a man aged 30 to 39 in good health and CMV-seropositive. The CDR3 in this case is CAISGGRARGDGEQFF. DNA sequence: TGTGCCATCAGTGGCGGGAGGGCCAGGGGCGACGGTGAGCAGTTCTTC.